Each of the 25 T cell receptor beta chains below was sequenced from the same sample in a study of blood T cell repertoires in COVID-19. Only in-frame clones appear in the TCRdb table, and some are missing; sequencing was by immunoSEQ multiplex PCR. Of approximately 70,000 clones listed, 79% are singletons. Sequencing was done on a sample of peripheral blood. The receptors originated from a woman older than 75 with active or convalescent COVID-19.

This chain's CDR3 is CASSLGGSGYNEQFF. For the CDR3, the DNA is TGTGCCAGCAGTTTGGGGGGATCGGGCTACAATGAGCAGTTCTTC. The V and J genes are TRBV28 and TRBJ2-1; tentatively, D is TRBD2 (6 bases). The CDR3 is made up of 15 amino acids. CDR1 and CDR2 (germline): MDHEN, SYDVKM. Trimming took 3 bases from V and 3 from J, leaving 12 bases between them.

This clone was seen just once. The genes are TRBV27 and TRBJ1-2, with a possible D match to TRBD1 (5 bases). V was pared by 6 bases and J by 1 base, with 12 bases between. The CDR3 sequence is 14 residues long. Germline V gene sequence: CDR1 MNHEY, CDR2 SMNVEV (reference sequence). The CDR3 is CASRPSGGNYGYTF. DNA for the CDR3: TGTGCCAGCAGACCCTCCGGGGGTAACTATGGCTACACCTTC.

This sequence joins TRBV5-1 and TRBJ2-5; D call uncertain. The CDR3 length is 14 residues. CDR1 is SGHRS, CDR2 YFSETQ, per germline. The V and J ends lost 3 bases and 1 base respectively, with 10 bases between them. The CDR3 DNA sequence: TGCGCCAGCAGCTATGGCAGTCCCCAAGAGACCCAGTACTTC. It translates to CASSYGSPQETQYF.

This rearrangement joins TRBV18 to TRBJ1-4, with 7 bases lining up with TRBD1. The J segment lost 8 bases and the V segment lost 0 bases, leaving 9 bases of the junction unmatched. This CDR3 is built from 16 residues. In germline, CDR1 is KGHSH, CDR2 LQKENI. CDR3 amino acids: CASSPPWQGQREKLFF. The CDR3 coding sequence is TGTGCCAGCTCACCACCCTGGCAGGGACAGAGAGAAAAACTGTTTTTT.

This chain's CDR3 is CATSDPTSADTQYF. The CDR3 coding sequence is TGTGCCACCAGTGACCCTACTAGCGCAGATACGCAGTATTTT. This rearrangement joins TRBV24-1 to TRBJ2-3; TRBD2 agrees at 7 bases. The length of the CDR3 is 14 residues. After removal of 4 bases from V and 4 bases from J, the junction contained 4 bases not matched to a gene. Germline V gene lookup returns CDR1 KGHDR and CDR2 SFDVKD.

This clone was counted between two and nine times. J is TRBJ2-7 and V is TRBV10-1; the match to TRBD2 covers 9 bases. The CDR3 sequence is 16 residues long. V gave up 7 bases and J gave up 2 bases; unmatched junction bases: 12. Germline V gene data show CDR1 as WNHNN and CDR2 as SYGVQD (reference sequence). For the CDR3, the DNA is TGCGCCAGCACCCCCCCAGGAGCGGGAGGAACCTACGAGCAGTACTTC. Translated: CASTPPGAGGTYEQYF.

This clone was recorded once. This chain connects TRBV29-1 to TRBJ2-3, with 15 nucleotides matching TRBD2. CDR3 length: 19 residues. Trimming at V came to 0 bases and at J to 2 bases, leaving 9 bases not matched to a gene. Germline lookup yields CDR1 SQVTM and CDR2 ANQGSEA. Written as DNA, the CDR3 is TGCAGCGTTGAAGATGAAGGGACTAGCGGGGGGCTTTACACAGATACGCAGTATTTT. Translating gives CSVEDEGTSGGLYTDTQYF.

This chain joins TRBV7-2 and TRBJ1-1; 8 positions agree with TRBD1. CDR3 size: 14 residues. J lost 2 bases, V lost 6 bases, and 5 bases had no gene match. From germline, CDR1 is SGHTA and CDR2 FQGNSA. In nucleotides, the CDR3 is TGTGCCAGCAGTTACAGGGGGGGAAACACTGAAGCTTTCTTT. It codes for CASSYRGGNTEAFF.

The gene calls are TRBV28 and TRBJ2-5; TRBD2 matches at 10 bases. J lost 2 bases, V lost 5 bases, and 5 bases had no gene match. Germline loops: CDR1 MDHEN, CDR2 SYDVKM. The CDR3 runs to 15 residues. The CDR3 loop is CASSPGTSAQETQYF. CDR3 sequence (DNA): TGTGCCAGCAGTCCAGGGACTAGCGCTCAAGAGACCCAGTACTTC.

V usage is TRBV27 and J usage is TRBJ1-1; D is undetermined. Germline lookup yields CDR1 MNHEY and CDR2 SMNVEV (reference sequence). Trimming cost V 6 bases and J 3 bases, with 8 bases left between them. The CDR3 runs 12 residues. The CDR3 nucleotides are TGTGCCAGCAGACACCTGGACACTGAAGCTTTCTTT. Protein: CASRHLDTEAFF.

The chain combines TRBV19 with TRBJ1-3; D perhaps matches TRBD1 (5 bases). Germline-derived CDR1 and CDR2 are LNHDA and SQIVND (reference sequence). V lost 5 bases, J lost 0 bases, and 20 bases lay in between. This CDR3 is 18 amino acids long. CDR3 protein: CASSFTPKVGVSGNTIYF. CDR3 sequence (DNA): TGTGCCAGTAGTTTTACCCCAAAAGTAGGGGTCTCTGGAAACACCATATATTTT.

The CDR3 DNA reads as TGTGCCAGCAGTTTAGGGACAGGGCACACCTACGAGCAGTACTTC. This translates into CASSLGTGHTYEQYF. V is TRBV27 and J is TRBJ2-7; TRBD1 matches at 9 bases. The germline gives CDR1 MNHEY, CDR2 SMNVEV (reference sequence). This CDR3 contains 15 residues. V lost 2 bases, J lost 2 bases, and 4 bases stayed unmatched.

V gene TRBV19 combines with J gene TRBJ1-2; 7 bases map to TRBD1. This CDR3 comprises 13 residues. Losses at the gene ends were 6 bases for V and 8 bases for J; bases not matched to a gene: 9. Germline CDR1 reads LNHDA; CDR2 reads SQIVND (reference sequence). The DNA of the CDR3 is TGTGCCAGTAGCGCGACAGGGACTCGGGGCTACACCTTC. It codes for CASSATGTRGYTF. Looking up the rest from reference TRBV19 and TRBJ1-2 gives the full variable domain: DGGITQSPKYLFRKEGQNVTLSCEQNLNHDAMYWYRQDPGQGLRLIYYSQIVNDFQKGDIAEGYSVSREKKESFPLTVTSAQKNPTAFYLCASSATGTRGYTFGSGTRLTVV.

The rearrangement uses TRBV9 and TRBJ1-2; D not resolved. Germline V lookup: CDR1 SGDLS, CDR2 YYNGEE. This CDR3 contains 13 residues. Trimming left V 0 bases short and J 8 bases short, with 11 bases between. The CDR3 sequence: CASSVAMGDGYTF. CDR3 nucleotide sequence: TGTGCCAGCAGCGTAGCTATGGGAGACGGCTACACCTTC.

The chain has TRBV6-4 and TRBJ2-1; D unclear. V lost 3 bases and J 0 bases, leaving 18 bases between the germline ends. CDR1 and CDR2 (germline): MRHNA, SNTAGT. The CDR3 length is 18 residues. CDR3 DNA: TGTGCCAGCAGTGATAATAGCCTTACCCCCAGCTCCTACAATGAGCAGTTCTTC. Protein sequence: CASSDNSLTPSSYNEQFF.

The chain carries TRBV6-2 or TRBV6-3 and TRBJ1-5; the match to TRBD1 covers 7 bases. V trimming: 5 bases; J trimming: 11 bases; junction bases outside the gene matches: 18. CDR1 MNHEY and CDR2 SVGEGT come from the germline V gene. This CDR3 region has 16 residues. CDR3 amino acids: CASSTWDSPAQLAQHF. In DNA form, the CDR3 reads TGTGCCAGCAGTACGTGGGACAGCCCAGCTCAATTGGCCCAGCATTTT.

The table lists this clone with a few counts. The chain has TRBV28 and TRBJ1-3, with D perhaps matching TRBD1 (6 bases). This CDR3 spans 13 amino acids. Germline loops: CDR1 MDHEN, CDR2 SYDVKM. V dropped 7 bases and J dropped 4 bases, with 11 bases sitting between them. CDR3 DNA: TGTGCCAGCACCCAAGGACAGGGAAACACCATATATTTT. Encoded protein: CASTQGQGNTIYF.

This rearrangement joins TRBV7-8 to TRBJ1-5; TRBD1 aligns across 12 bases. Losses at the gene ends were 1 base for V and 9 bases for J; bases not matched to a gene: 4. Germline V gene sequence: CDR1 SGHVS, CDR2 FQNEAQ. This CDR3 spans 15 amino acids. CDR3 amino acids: CASSLGGQGARPQHF. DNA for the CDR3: TGTGCCAGCAGCTTAGGGGGACAGGGGGCGAGGCCCCAGCATTTT.

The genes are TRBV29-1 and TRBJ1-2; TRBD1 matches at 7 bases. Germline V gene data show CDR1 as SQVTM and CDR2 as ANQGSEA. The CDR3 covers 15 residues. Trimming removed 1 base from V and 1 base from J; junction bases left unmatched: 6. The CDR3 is CSVEGVGGLNYGYTF. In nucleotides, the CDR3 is TGCAGCGTTGAAGGGGTAGGGGGCCTTAACTATGGCTACACCTTC.

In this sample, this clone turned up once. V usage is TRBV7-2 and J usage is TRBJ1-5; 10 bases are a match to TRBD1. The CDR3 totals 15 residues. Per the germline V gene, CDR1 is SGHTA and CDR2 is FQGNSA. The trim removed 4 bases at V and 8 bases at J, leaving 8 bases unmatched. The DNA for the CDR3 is TGTGCCAGCAGCTCCCAGACAGGGGGCAGGAAGCCCCAGCATTTT. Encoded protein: CASSSQTGGRKPQHF. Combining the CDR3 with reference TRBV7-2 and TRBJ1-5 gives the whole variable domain GAGVSQSPSNKVTEKGKDVELRCDPISGHTALYWYRQSLGQGLEFLIYFQGNSAPDKSGLPSDRFSAERTGGSVSTLTIQRTQQEDSAVYLCASSSQTGGRKPQHFGDGTRLSIL.

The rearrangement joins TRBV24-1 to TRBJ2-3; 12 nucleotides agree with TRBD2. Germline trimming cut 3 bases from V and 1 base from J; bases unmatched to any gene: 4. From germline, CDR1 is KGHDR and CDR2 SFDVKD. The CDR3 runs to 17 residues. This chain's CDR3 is CATSDPRLAGGTDTQYF. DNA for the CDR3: TGTGCCACCAGTGATCCCCGACTAGCGGGAGGCACAGATACGCAGTATTTT.

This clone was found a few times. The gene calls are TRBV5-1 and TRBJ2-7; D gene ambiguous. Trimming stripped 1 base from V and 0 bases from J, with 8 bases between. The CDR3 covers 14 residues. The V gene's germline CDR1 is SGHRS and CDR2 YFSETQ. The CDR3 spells CASSLLSSSYEQYF. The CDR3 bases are TGCGCCAGCAGCTTGCTCTCCAGCTCCTACGAGCAGTACTTC.

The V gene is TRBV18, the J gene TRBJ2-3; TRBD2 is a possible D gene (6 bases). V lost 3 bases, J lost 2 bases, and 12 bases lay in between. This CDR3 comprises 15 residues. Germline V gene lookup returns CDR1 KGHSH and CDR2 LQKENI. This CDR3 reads CASSPPGGATDTQYF. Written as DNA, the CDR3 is TGTGCCAGCTCACCCCCCGGGGGAGCCACAGATACGCAGTATTTT.

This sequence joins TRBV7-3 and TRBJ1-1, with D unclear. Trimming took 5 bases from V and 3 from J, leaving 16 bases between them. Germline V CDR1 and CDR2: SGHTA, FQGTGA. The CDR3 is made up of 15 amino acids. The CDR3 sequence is CASSPSLEEDTEAFF. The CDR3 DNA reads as TGTGCCAGCAGCCCGTCACTTGAGGAGGACACTGAAGCTTTCTTT.

The CDR3 DNA reads TGTGCCAGCTCCCGTCAGGCGGGGGTAGATACGCAGTATTTT. Protein product: CASSRQAGVDTQYF. The chain links TRBV7-2 to TRBJ2-3, with 7 bases aligning to TRBD2. This CDR3 region has 14 residues. Germline V CDR1 and CDR2: SGHTA, FQGNSA. Unmatched junction bases numbered 10, after V lost 8 bases and J lost 5 bases.